This T cell receptor beta chain is drawn from a study of a mutant IDH1 vaccine in newly diagnosed glioma. Overall study context: Of treated patients, about 60% were men and roughly 38% women, averaging about 40 years.

Noted time point: baseline, week 1 (first vaccination visit). Treatment in this sample: pre-vaccination baseline after standard-of-care therapy. Profiled with immunoSEQ multiplex PCR; TCRdb holds only in-frame clones, not every one. In the table there are around 92,000 clones, about 90% of which are singletons. The sequencing used PBMCs, collected from a glioma patient treated with radiotherapy, temozolomide or both. This receptor was identified in a woman aged 50 to 60 with glioma.

This CDR3 reads CASGRVSEQFF. Here the CDR3 DNA reads TGTGCCAGCGGCAGGGTGAGTGAGCAGTTCTTC. The V and J genes are TRBV9 and TRBJ2-1, with D tentatively TRBD1 (5 bases). V shed 7 bases and J shed 9 bases, with 11 bases lying between them. Germline V lookup: CDR1 SGDLS, CDR2 YYNGEE. The CDR3 covers 11 residues.